This T cell receptor beta chain comes out of a study of blood T cell repertoires in COVID-19. The study recruited people aged 18 to 89 years across approximately 24 US areas. Cohort 3 recovered donors had two negative PCRs, clearance, or symptom resolution. With V trimmed by 6 bases and J by 5 bases, 9 bases remained unmatched. The length of the CDR3 is 15 residues. The germline V gene has CDR1 MNHEY and CDR2 SVGAGI. In the original workflow: Estimated nucleated cell counts came from reference gene primer amplification. The protocol was immunoSEQ multiplex PCR, while the TCRdb copy is restricted to in-frame clones and leaves out a portion. Clone size and V and J calls were adopted from that table, with D and trimming inferred from the DNA. The data show 450,000 to 500,000 clones, with roughly 90% seen just once and about 0.65% held by the top ten.

What was sequenced was PBMCs or T cells enriched from blood (not recorded which). This clonotype was obtained from a woman aged 18-30 years who had recovered from COVID-19. The chain has TRBV6-5 and TRBJ2-3; TRBD2 aligns across 9 bases. CDR3 in DNA: TGTGCCAGCAGCCTTCTTAGCGGGGGTCGAGATACGCAGTATTTT. This sequence encodes CASSLLSGGRDTQYF.